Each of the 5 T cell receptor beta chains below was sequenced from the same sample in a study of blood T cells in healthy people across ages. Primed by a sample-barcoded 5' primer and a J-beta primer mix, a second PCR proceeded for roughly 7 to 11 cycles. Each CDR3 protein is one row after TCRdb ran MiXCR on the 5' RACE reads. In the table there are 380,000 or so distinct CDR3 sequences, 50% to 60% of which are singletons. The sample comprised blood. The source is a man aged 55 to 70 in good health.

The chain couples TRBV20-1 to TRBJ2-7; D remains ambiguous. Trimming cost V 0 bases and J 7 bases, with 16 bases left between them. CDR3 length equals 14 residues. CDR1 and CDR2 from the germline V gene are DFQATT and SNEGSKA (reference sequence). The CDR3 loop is CSARDRRKWDEQYF. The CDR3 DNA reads TGCAGTGCTAGAGACCGACGGAAATGGGATGAGCAGTACTTC.

CDR3: CASSLYAGGPYNEQFF. In nucleotides, the CDR3 is TGTGCCAGCAGTTTATACGCGGGGGGCCCCTACAATGAGCAGTTCTTC. V and J are TRBV28 and TRBJ2-1; 8 bases agree with TRBD2. Germline V gene sequence: CDR1 MDHEN, CDR2 SYDVKM. The length of the CDR3 is 16 residues. V gave up 1 base and J gave up 2 bases; unmatched junction bases: 4.

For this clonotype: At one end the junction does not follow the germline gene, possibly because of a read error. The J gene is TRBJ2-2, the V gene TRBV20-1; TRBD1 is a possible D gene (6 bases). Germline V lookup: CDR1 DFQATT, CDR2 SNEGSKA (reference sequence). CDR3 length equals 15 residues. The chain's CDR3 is CSAREGTTNTGELFF. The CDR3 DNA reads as TGCAGTGCTCGAGAGGGGACAACGAACACCGGGGAGCTGTTTTTT.

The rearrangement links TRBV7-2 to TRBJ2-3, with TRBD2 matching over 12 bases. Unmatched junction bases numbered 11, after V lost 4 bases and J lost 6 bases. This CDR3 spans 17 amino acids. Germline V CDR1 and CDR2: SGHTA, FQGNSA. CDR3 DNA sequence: TGTGCCAGCAGCTCGGCACATCTAGCGGGGGGGAAGGATACGCAGTATTTT. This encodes CASSSAHLAGGKDTQYF.

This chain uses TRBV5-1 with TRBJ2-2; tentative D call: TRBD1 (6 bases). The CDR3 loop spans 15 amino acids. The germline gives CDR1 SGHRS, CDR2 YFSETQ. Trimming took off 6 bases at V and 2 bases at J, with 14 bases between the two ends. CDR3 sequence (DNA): TGCGCCAGCACCTATGGGACACCCAACACCGGGGAGCTGTTTTTT. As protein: CASTYGTPNTGELFF. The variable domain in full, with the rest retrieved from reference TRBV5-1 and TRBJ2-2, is KAGVTQTPRYLIKTRGQQVTLSCSPISGHRSVSWYQQTPGQGLQFLFEYFSETQRNKGNFPGRFSGRQFSNSRSEMNVSTLELGDSALYLCASTYGTPNTGELFFGEGSRLTVL.